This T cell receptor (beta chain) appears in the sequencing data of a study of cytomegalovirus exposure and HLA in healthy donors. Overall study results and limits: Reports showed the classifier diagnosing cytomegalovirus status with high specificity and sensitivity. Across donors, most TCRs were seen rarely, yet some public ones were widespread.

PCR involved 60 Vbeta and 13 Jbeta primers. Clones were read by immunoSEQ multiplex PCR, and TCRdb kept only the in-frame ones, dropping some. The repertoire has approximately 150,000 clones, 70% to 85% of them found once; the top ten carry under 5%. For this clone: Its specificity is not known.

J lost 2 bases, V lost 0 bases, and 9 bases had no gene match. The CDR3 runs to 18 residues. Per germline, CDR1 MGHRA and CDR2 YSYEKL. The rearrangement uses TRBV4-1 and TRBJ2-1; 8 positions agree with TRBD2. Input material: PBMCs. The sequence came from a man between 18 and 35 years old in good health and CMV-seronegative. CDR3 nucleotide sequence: TGCGCCAGCAGCCAAGACCCGTTTGTGCGGGGGGCCTACAATGAGCAGTTCTTC. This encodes CASSQDPFVRGAYNEQFF.